In this sample, the clone carrying this TCR beta chain turned up a few times. Its antigen is unidentified. Recently diagnosed hyperthyroidism of less than 2 months' duration affected patients aged 18 to 65. Amplified TCR beta CDR3 regions derived from RNA transcripts. HTBI primers were used for first-round RT-PCR of the TCR CDR3. MiXCR was run by TCRdb on the multiplex PCR reads, yielding one entry per CDR3 protein. This sample has about 420,000 distinct CDR3 sequences, with roughly 15% found just once. These data originate in a study of T cells in Graves' hyperthyroidism and ophthalmopathy. Overall study results and limits: The majority of expanded thyroid clonotypes above 0.001 also appeared in blood. Model predictions of ophthalmopathy came a median approximately 6 months before onset.

Sequences were obtained from blood. The receptor was isolated from a young woman with Graves' hyperthyroidism.

Here the CDR3 reads CASKPTSGVMSSYEQYF. DNA of the CDR3: TGTGCCAGCAAACCGACTAGCGGAGTGATGAGCTCCTACGAGCAGTACTTC. The V gene is TRBV28, the J gene TRBJ2-7, with 9 nucleotides matching TRBD2. From germline, CDR1 is MDHEN and CDR2 SYDVKM. The CDR3 has 17 amino acids. J lost 0 bases, V lost 7 bases, and 13 bases had no gene match.